This entry lists 29 T cell receptor beta chains sequenced from one sample in a study of glioma-infiltrating T cells after dendritic cell vaccination (dated by TCRdb to 2016 to 2017). The library was generated by the immunoSEQ multiplex PCR assay. Entries here come from immuneACCESS through TCRdb and include only in-frame sequences with V and J called. Some clones fail to appear in such tables; in the studies checked, an unresolved V gene covers under half of the shortfall, and the cause of the remainder is unknown. The sample table lists about 100,000 clones, 79% of them with a count of one. Jointly, the top ten make up around 5.9% of the sample. Here the sequenced sample was blood, taken before dendritic cell vaccination. The receptors shown here come from a human donor with glioblastoma.

This rearrangement joins TRBV19 to TRBJ2-7, with 7 bases that match TRBD1. CDR1 LNHDA and CDR2 SQIVND come from the germline V gene (reference sequence). V dropped 5 bases and J dropped 3; count of bases not matched to a gene: 7. The length of the CDR3 is 14 residues. The CDR3 DNA is TGTGCCAGTAGTTCTCGACAGGGCTTCTACGAGCAGTACTTC. Protein product: CASSSRQGFYEQYF.

This chain connects TRBV7-9 to TRBJ1-4, with TRBD1 matching 7 bases. From germline, CDR1 is SEHNR and CDR2 FQNEAQ (reference sequence). The CDR3 is made up of 14 amino acids. V lost 6 bases, J lost 4 bases, and 5 bases stayed unmatched. CDR3 region: CASSSGQYNEKLFF. The CDR3 bases are TGTGCCAGCAGTTCGGGACAGTATAATGAAAAACTGTTTTTT.

The V and J genes are TRBV4-1 and TRBJ1-5; 8 bases align to TRBD1. V shed 3 bases and J 7 bases; nucleotides not matched to a gene: 5. Germline assignment: CDR1 MGHRA and CDR2 YSYEKL. The CDR3 sequence is 14 residues long. The CDR3 region is CASSHPGQGQPQHF. CDR3 bases: TGCGCCAGCAGCCATCCCGGACAGGGACAGCCCCAGCATTTT.

The CDR3 DNA follows: TGTGCCAGCAGTGACTACAGGGGGCGAAGAAACACCATATATTTT. Protein: CASSDYRGRRNTIYF. The chain joins TRBV2 to TRBJ1-3; TRBD1 matches at 9 bases. J was trimmed by 5 bases and V by 3 bases; bases with no gene match: 5. This CDR3 contains 15 residues. Looked up from germline, CDR1 is SNHLY and CDR2 is FYNNEI.

This chain connects TRBV6-5 to TRBJ2-1, with 8 bases identical to TRBD2. From germline, CDR1 is MNHEY and CDR2 SVGAGI. CDR3 length: 14 amino acids. Germline trimming cut 11 bases from V and 3 bases from J; bases unmatched to any gene: 9. The chain's CDR3 is CARGGGGYYNEQFF. Written as DNA, the CDR3 is TGTGCCCGGGGGGGAGGGGGGTACTACAATGAGCAGTTCTTC.

The chain has TRBV10-3 and TRBJ2-1; D not certain. The V and J ends lost 4 bases and 6 bases respectively, with 10 bases between them. The length of the CDR3 is 13 residues. Looked up from germline, CDR1 is ENHRY and CDR2 is SYGVKD. The CDR3 DNA reads TGTGCCATCAGTGTCGACTCGGCCAATGAGCAGTTCTTC. This translates into CAISVDSANEQFF.

The gene calls are TRBV15 and TRBJ2-5; TRBD1 matches 8 bases. J was trimmed by 5 bases and V by 6 bases; bases with no gene match: 14. Germline CDR1 reads LNHNV; CDR2 reads YYDKDF (reference sequence). CDR3 length: 16 residues. In nucleotides, the CDR3 is TGTGCCACCAGTGAGATGGGCGCCAGGGGGCAGGAGACCCAGTACTTC. It codes for CATSEMGARGQETQYF. The full variable domain, in which reference TRBV15 and TRBJ2-5 provide the parts outside the CDR3, is DAMVIQNPRYQVTQFGKPVTLSCSQTLNHNVMYWYQQKSSQAPKLLFHYYDKDFNNEADTPDNFQSRRPNTSFCFLDIRSPGLGDTAMYLCATSEMGARGQETQYFGPGTRLLVL.

This clone was observed a few times. V and J are TRBV30 and TRBJ2-5; maybe TRBD1 (5 bases). Germline CDR1 reads GTSNPN; CDR2 reads SVGIG (reference sequence). Trimming cost V 1 base and J 11 bases, with 14 bases left between them. This CDR3 has 12 residues. CDR3 sequence reads: CAWSALPRAQYF. The CDR3, as DNA: TGTGCCTGGAGTGCCCTACCCAGGGCACAGTACTTC. Full variable domain (rest looked up from reference TRBV30 and TRBJ2-5): SQTIHQWPATLVQPVGSPLSLECTVEGTSNPNLYWYRQAAGRGLQLLFYSVGIGQISSEVPQNLSASRPQDRQFILSSKKLLLSDSGFYLCAWSALPRAQYFGPGTRLLVL.

The chain joins TRBV5-4 to TRBJ2-2; TRBD2 might be the D (6 bases). Germline CDR1 and CDR2: SGHNT and YYREEE (reference sequence). The CDR3 consists of 15 residues. V lost 2 bases and J 4 bases, leaving 12 bases between the germline ends. As DNA, the CDR3 is TGTGCCAGCAGCTTACCGCAGGGAGGCACCGGGGAGCTGTTTTTT. Translated, it gives CASSLPQGGTGELFF.

This CDR3 reads CASSPLTGNTEAFF. Here the CDR3 DNA reads TGTGCCAGCAGCCCCCTGACAGGGAACACTGAAGCTTTCTTT. The V and J genes are TRBV7-2 and TRBJ1-1; TRBD1 might be the D (6 bases). Trimming removed 5 bases at V and 1 base at J, with 11 bases between. Germline V gives CDR1 SGHTA, CDR2 FQGNSA. CDR3 size: 14 residues.

This clone was detected a few times. This rearrangement joins TRBV5-6 to TRBJ2-1; D may be TRBD2 (5 bases). Trimming removed 4 bases from V and 14 bases from J, with 16 bases in between. CDR3 length equals 12 residues. Per the germline V gene, CDR1 is SGHDT and CDR2 is YYEEEE. The DNA for the CDR3 is TGTGCCAGCAGCCTCCTCGGAGGTGGTGAGTTCTTC. Its translation: CASSLLGGGEFF.

This CDR3 is CASSKKVEAGRGNEQFF. CDR3 nucleotides: TGTGCCAGCAGCAAAAAAGTCGAAGCGGGAAGGGGCAATGAGCAGTTCTTC. The chain joins TRBV21-1 to TRBJ2-1; TRBD2 was called by the table and not checked on the DNA. TRBV21-1 is flagged as a pseudogene. The CDR3 covers 17 residues.

The V call is TRBV28, the J call TRBJ1-5; D is possibly TRBD1 (5 bases). Germline CDR1 reads MDHEN; CDR2 reads SYDVKM. The CDR3 length is 13 residues. The ends were cut back, 6 bases at V and 0 bases at J, with 6 bases in the middle. The DNA of the CDR3 is TGTGCCAGCAGGGGGGGTAGCAATCAGCCCCAGCATTTT. Translation gives CASRGGSNQPQHF.

The chain is built from TRBV14 and TRBJ1-1; TRBD1 matches at 8 bases. CDR1 is SGHDN and CDR2 is FVKESK in the germline V gene. This CDR3 contains 18 residues. Trimming took 0 bases from V and 0 from J; bases not matched to a gene: 9. CDR3 nucleotides: TGTGCCAGCAGCCAAGACCCTCGACAGGGGCGAATGAACACTGAAGCTTTCTTT. This codes for CASSQDPRQGRMNTEAFF.

The genes are TRBV27 and TRBJ2-1; 8 nucleotides align to TRBD2. J lost 2 bases, V lost 3 bases, and 3 bases had no gene match. CDR3 length: 15 amino acids. Germline V gene lookup returns CDR1 MNHEY and CDR2 SMNVEV (reference sequence). CDR3 sequence: CASSFGGAPYNEQFF. In DNA, the CDR3 is TGTGCCAGCAGTTTCGGGGGGGCCCCCTACAATGAGCAGTTCTTC.

The rearrangement uses TRBV5-1 and TRBJ2-1; D uncertain. The germline gives CDR1 SGHRS, CDR2 YFSETQ. The CDR3 runs to 13 residues. V was pared by 0 bases and J by 5 bases, with 6 bases between. CDR3 sequence: CASSLAVDNEQFF. In nucleotides, the CDR3 is TGCGCCAGCAGCTTGGCCGTAGACAATGAGCAGTTCTTC. Combining the CDR3 with reference TRBV5-1 and TRBJ2-1 gives the whole variable domain KAGVTQTPRYLIKTRGQQVTLSCSPISGHRSVSWYQQTPGQGLQFLFEYFSETQRNKGNFPGRFSGRQFSNSRSEMNVSTLELGDSALYLCASSLAVDNEQFFGPGTRLTVL.

The CDR3 here is CASSPGVSNEKLFF. The CDR3 DNA reads TGTGCCAGCAGCCCGGGGGTGTCTAATGAAAAACTGTTTTTT. The V call is TRBV11-2, the J call TRBJ1-4; D may be TRBD1 (5 bases). V was clipped by 5 bases and J by 3 bases, with 10 bases between them. The CDR3 totals 14 residues. In germline, CDR1 is SGHAT, CDR2 FQNNGV.

This chain joins TRBV18 and TRBJ1-5, with a weak D call TRBD1 (6 bases). The CDR3 is 14 amino acids. V lost 3 bases and J lost 2, with 8 bases in between. From germline, CDR1 is KGHSH and CDR2 LQKENI. As DNA, the CDR3 is TGTGCCAGCTCACCGAACAGGGGCAATCAGCCCCAGCATTTT. Its translation: CASSPNRGNQPQHF.

The chain recombines TRBV6-1 with TRBJ2-7; D unresolved. CDR1 and CDR2 from the germline V gene are MNHNS and SASEGT. CDR3 length equals 10 residues. The ends were cut back, 6 bases at V and 3 bases at J, with 3 bases in the middle. This chain's CDR3 is CASSLYEQYF. In nucleotides, the CDR3 is TGTGCCAGCAGCCTCTACGAGCAGTACTTC.

The chain joins TRBV10-3 to TRBJ2-1; 9 nucleotides align to TRBD2. The V gene's germline CDR1 is ENHRY and CDR2 SYGVKD. The CDR3 contains 14 residues. J gave up 4 bases and V 4 bases, and 2 bases lay outside the gene matches. This CDR3 reads CAISGLAEYNEQFF. The CDR3 region has the DNA TGTGCCATCAGTGGACTAGCGGAATACAATGAGCAGTTCTTC.

The CDR3 loop is CASSETSGGYEQYF. The CDR3 DNA reads TGTGCCAGCAGCGAAACTAGCGGGGGATACGAGCAGTACTTC. This chain joins TRBV7-6 and TRBJ2-5; 11 nucleotides line up with TRBD2. The J call may not be correct, given that the DNA end is closer to TRBJ2-7. Germline V gives CDR1 SGHVS, CDR2 FNYEAQ. The CDR3 spans 14 residues.

This sequence joins TRBV5-5 and TRBJ2-7; possible D gene TRBD1, 6 bases. The CDR3 is 17 amino acids. Trimming pared 4 bases from V and 0 bases from J, leaving 20 bases between. The germline V gene has CDR1 SGHKS and CDR2 YYEKEE (reference sequence). The CDR3 protein is CASSRGKLGGVSYEQYF. The CDR3 nucleotides read TGTGCCAGCAGCAGGGGGAAGCTTGGTGGGGTCTCCTACGAGCAGTACTTC.

This clone was seen more than once but under ten times. The gene calls are TRBV5-4 and TRBJ1-2; 10 bases are a match to TRBD1. J gave up 5 bases and V 3 bases, and 7 bases lay outside the gene matches. This CDR3 has 15 residues. The V gene's germline CDR1 is SGHNT and CDR2 YYREEE (reference sequence). This CDR3 reads CASSSGWTGGYGYTF. The DNA for the CDR3 is TGTGCCAGCAGCTCCGGGTGGACAGGGGGATATGGCTACACCTTC.

CDR3 DNA sequence: TGTGCCAGCAGTGAGGGAGTCCCGCCGTACGAGCAGTACTTC. Protein: CASSEGVPPYEQYF. V usage is TRBV6-1 and J usage is TRBJ2-7, with D perhaps matching TRBD2 (5 bases). CDR1 is MNHNS and CDR2 is SASEGT in the germline V gene. This CDR3 is built from 14 residues. V gave up 3 bases and J gave up 4 bases, with 13 bases separating them.

V and J are TRBV5-8 and TRBJ2-2; 7 bases fit TRBD2. The CDR3 has 17 residues. The J segment lost 0 bases and the V segment lost 2 bases, leaving 7 bases of the junction unmatched. Germline CDR1 reads SGHTS; CDR2 reads YDEGEE. CDR3 nucleotides: TGTGCCAGCAGCTTACCCCGGGAGGCCACGAACACCGGGGAGCTGTTTTTT. It translates to CASSLPREATNTGELFF. Variable domain in full (rest from reference TRBV5-8 and TRBJ2-2): EAGVTQSPTHLIKTRGQQATLRCSPISGHTSVYWYQQALGLGLQFLLWYDEGEERNRGNFPPRFSGRQFPNYSSELNVNALELEDSALYLCASSLPREATNTGELFFGEGSRLTVL.

The CDR3, as DNA: TGTGCCAGCGGCAACAGTGGCGAGCAGTACTTC. It codes for CASGNSGEQYF. The chain is built from TRBV6-5 and TRBJ2-7; D remains ambiguous. The CDR3 runs to 11 residues. The V gene's germline CDR1 is MNHEY and CDR2 SVGAGI. V was trimmed by 8 bases and J by 6 bases, leaving 11 bases between them.

The DNA of the CDR3 is TGTGCCAGCAGCTCTCCCTGGGGGGGCCAAGAGACCCAGTACTTC. This encodes CASSSPWGGQETQYF. The genes are TRBV11-2 and TRBJ2-5; 7 positions agree with TRBD2. Germline V gene data show CDR1 as SGHAT and CDR2 as FQNNGV. The CDR3 length is 15 residues. J was trimmed by 1 base and V by 4 bases; bases with no gene match: 6.

The chain is built from TRBV4-1 and TRBJ1-2; TRBD1 aligns across 9 bases. The length of the CDR3 is 17 residues. Germline V gene data show CDR1 as MGHRA and CDR2 as YSYEKL. V trimming: 4 bases; J trimming: 7 bases; junction bases outside the gene matches: 16. CDR3 sequence: CASSPLHPGQGRGGYTF. The CDR3 DNA reads TGCGCCAGCAGCCCCCTTCACCCGGGACAGGGTCGCGGTGGCTACACCTTC.

The chain links TRBV14 to TRBJ1-3; perhaps TRBD1 as D (5 bases). CDR1 and CDR2 from the germline V gene are SGHDN and FVKESK. This CDR3 comprises 17 residues. V lost 1 base and J lost 3, with 16 bases in between. As DNA, the CDR3 is TGTGCCAGCAGCCAAGGAACAGGCGAAATAGGTGGAAACACCATATATTTT. It encodes CASSQGTGEIGGNTIYF.